This TCR beta chain stems from a study of early T cells in non-severe SARS-CoV-2 infection. TCRdb called the 5' RACE reads again in MiXCR, with one record for every CDR3 protein. The sample lists tens of thousands of distinct CDR3 sequences, about a tenth seen once, with around 6.4% in the top ten. V dropped 5 bases and J dropped 12; count of bases not matched to a gene: 7. CDR1 and CDR2 (germline): SEHNR, FQNEAQ (reference sequence). The CDR3 loop spans 11 amino acids. This clonotype was observed at least ten times. This TCR was recovered from an adult who was a healthcare worker with PCR-confirmed SARS-CoV-2 infection or an uninfected control (not recorded which). The V gene is TRBV7-9, the J gene TRBJ2-7; 7 positions agree with TRBD1. Sequences were obtained from whole blood. The CDR3 DNA reads as TGTGCCAGCAGCCCAGGACAGGTATTGTACTTC. This translates into CASSPGQVLYF.